This T cell receptor beta chain was found in a study of PD-1 blockade in classical Hodgkin lymphoma. Study details: Patients were given intravenous nivolumab, 3 mg/kg, every 2 weeks.

Regarding this clone: Its specificity is not known.

Study-wide results and caveats: Newly diagnosed patients were said to have less baseline TCR diversity than healthy donors did.

Measured with immunoSEQ multiplex PCR; TCRdb has only the in-frame clones, and not every one. The data contain over 85,000 clones, about nine tenths of them seen just once; the ten biggest clones take up 2.5% to 3.5%. Sample time point: cycle 4 day 1 (C4D1), after less than seven weeks of nivolumab. Brentuximab vedotin exposure varied among the patients, all of whom had relapsed after autologous stem cell transplantation. Responses achieved at best were complete response, partial response or progressive disease. Germline V gene lookup returns CDR1 GTSNPN and CDR2 SVGIG (reference sequence). V lost 4 bases to trimming and J lost 1 base; unmatched junction nucleotides: 4. This CDR3 is built from 14 residues.

Sample: peripheral blood mononuclear cells (PBMCs), taken before the fourth cycle of nivolumab. The receptor was derived from a human donor with classical Hodgkin lymphoma. The chain combines TRBV30 with TRBJ1-5, with 7 bases matching TRBD1. The CDR3 protein is CAWTATGSNQPQHF. CDR3 in DNA: TGTGCCTGGACTGCGACAGGGAGCAATCAGCCCCAGCATTTT.